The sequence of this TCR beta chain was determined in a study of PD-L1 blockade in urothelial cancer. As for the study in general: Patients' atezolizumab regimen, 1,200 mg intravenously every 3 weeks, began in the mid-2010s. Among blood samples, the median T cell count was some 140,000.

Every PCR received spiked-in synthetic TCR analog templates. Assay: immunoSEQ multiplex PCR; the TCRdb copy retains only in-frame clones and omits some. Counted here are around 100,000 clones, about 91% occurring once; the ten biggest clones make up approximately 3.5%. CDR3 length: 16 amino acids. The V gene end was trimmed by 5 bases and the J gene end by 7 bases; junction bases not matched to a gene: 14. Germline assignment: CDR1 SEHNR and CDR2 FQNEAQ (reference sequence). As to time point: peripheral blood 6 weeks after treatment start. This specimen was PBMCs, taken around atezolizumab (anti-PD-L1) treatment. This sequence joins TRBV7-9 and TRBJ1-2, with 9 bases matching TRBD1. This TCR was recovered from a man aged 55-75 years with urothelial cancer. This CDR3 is CASSPPGEQGARGYTF. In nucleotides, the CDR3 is TGTGCCAGCAGCCCCCCCGGGGAACAGGGGGCGCGTGGCTACACCTTC.